The 24 T cell receptor beta chains reported below all come from one sample, sequenced in a study of shared clonotypes between healthy human individuals. Clones were read by immunoSEQ multiplex PCR, and TCRdb kept only the in-frame ones, dropping some. The profile covers about 490,000 clones, with about 72% appearing a single time and about 12% taken by the ten largest. Specimen: PBMCs. The receptors originated from a woman aged 40 to 50 in good health. Some clones in this sample may be carry-over from other donors' samples.

This clone was observed once. This may come from a read error, since a much larger clone is one base off. The same CDR3 also results from other DNA sequences found in this sample. The CDR3 nucleotides read TGCGCCAGCAGCCAACCCCGTCGGGGGAAGAACACTGAAGCCTTCTTT. Amino acids: CASSQPRRGKNTEAFF. The rearrangement joins TRBV4-1 to TRBJ1-1, with D maybe TRBD1 (5 bases). The CDR3 sequence is 16 residues long. The germline V gene has CDR1 MGHRA and CDR2 YSYEKL.

The gene calls are TRBV30 and TRBJ1-2, with D hard to call. This CDR3 comprises 15 residues. Germline CDR1 and CDR2: GTSNPN and SVGIG (reference sequence). Trimming cost V 0 bases and J 6 bases, with 17 bases left between them. DNA of the CDR3: TGTGCCTGGAGTGTACGATCCCAGGCTCGGGATGGCTACACCTTC. Its translation is CAWSVRSQARDGYTF.

The gene calls are TRBV28 and TRBJ2-1, with TRBD2 matching 16 bases. CDR3 size: 19 residues. The germline V gene encodes CDR1 MDHEN and CDR2 SYDVKM. The V gene end was trimmed by 4 bases and the J gene end by 4 bases; junction bases not matched to a gene: 10. CDR3 residues: CASSSPGLAGGRSYNEQFF. CDR3 DNA sequence: TGTGCCAGCAGTTCCCCGGGACTAGCGGGAGGGCGCTCTTACAATGAGCAGTTCTTC.

This clone was detected once. The chain couples TRBV5-7 to TRBJ2-1; 7 nucleotides align to TRBD2. TRBV5-7 is sorted into the ORF group, with uncertain function. The CDR3 is made up of 17 amino acids. Unmatched junction bases numbered 12, after V lost 0 bases and J lost 6 bases. The CDR3 loop reads CASSLAGRGRAFNEQFF. CDR3 DNA sequence: TGTGCCAGCAGCTTGGCAGGGAGAGGGAGGGCGTTCAATGAGCAGTTCTTC.

The chain is built from TRBV29-1 and TRBJ2-7; 11 nucleotides match TRBD2. From germline, CDR1 is SQVTM and CDR2 ANQGSEA. The V gene end was trimmed by 8 bases and the J gene end by 1 base; junction bases not matched to a gene: 4. The CDR3 has 13 residues. The CDR3 protein is CSILAGVSYEQYF. The CDR3 region has the DNA TGCAGCATACTAGCGGGAGTATCCTACGAGCAGTACTTC.

Comments on this clone: Other DNA sequences in the same sample also yield this CDR3. The V and J genes are TRBV28 and TRBJ1-5; TRBD1 might be the D (5 bases). The CDR3 has 14 amino acids. Germline V gene data show CDR1 as MDHEN and CDR2 as SYDVKM. Trimming left V 2 bases short and J 4 bases short, with 9 bases between. CDR3 protein: CASSLGQGNQPQHF. The CDR3 bases are TGTGCCAGCAGTTTAGGGCAGGGTAATCAGCCCCAGCATTTT.

CDR3 bases: TGTGCCAGTAGTATCGCCGAGCGGACCTACAATGAGCAGTTCTTC. Amino acid sequence: CASSIAERTYNEQFF. This chain uses TRBV19 with TRBJ2-1; tentatively, D is TRBD2 (5 bases). The CDR3 is 15 residues long. Germline V lookup: CDR1 LNHDA, CDR2 SQIVND (reference sequence). The ends were cut back, 3 bases at V and 2 bases at J, with 11 bases in the middle.

The V gene is TRBV29-1, the J gene TRBJ2-5; 13 bases agree with TRBD2. This CDR3 has 20 amino acids. The V gene's germline CDR1 is SQVTM and CDR2 ANQGSEA. V lost 0 bases and J lost 0; bases outside the gene matches: 13. CDR3 sequence: CSVEDLSGTSGTPHQETQYF. The CDR3 DNA reads TGCAGCGTTGAAGATCTCTCGGGGACTAGCGGGACCCCTCACCAAGAGACCCAGTACTTC.

This chain connects TRBV6-6 to TRBJ2-3; D is ambiguous. The CDR3 runs 11 residues. The V gene's germline CDR1 is MNHNY and CDR2 SVGAGI (reference sequence). V dropped 6 bases and J dropped 2 bases, with 3 bases sitting between them. The DNA of the CDR3 is TGTGCCAGCAGGTCCACAGATACGCAGTATTTT. Its translation is CASRSTDTQYF.

This chain joins TRBV12-5 and TRBJ1-1; TRBD1 aligns across 8 bases. Germline V gene data show CDR1 as LGHNT and CDR2 as FRNRAP. The CDR3 contains 14 residues. V dropped 1 base and J dropped 7; count of bases not matched to a gene: 5. Here the CDR3 reads CASGLGQGQGEAFF. Here the CDR3 DNA reads TGTGCTAGTGGTTTGGGACAGGGGCAGGGTGAAGCTTTCTTT.

J is TRBJ2-1 and V is TRBV7-8, with TRBD2 as a possible D gene (7 bases). The germline V gene has CDR1 SGHVS and CDR2 FQNEAQ. CDR3 length: 20 residues. V gave up 0 bases and J gave up 0 bases, with 21 bases separating them. The CDR3 nucleotides read TGTGCCAGCAGCTTAGCGGGAGGGGGTTCGCTCCGAAGCTCCTACAATGAGCAGTTCTTC. Translating gives CASSLAGGGSLRSSYNEQFF.

The chain joins TRBV28 to TRBJ1-5, with D possibly matching TRBD1 (5 bases). The CDR3 is made up of 16 amino acids. V lost 3 bases and J 4 bases, leaving 16 bases between the germline ends. CDR1 is MDHEN and CDR2 is SYDVKM in the germline V gene. CDR3 in amino acids: CASSLGLGTQNQPQHF. The CDR3 DNA follows: TGTGCCAGCAGTTTGGGACTAGGGACTCAGAATCAGCCCCAGCATTTT.

V and J are TRBV5-1 and TRBJ2-3; D ambiguous. The V end lost 4 bases, the J end lost 1 base, and 13 bases lay between the germline ends. Germline V gene sequence: CDR1 SGHRS, CDR2 YFSETQ. The CDR3 totals 15 residues. The CDR3: CASSGALDGTDTQYF. The CDR3 DNA reads TGCGCCAGCAGCGGAGCCCTAGACGGCACAGATACGCAGTATTTT.

This chain links TRBV19 with TRBJ2-2; 8 bases match TRBD2. Germline assignment: CDR1 LNHDA and CDR2 SQIVND (reference sequence). J was trimmed by 6 bases and V by 1 base; bases with no gene match: 4. This CDR3 comprises 15 residues. The CDR3 loop is CASSIVAGGPGELFF. The CDR3 coding sequence is TGTGCCAGTAGTATAGTTGCGGGAGGTCCCGGGGAGCTGTTTTTT. Full variable domain (rest looked up from reference TRBV19 and TRBJ2-2): DGGITQSPKYLFRKEGQNVTLSCEQNLNHDAMYWYRQDPGQGLRLIYYSQIVNDFQKGDIAEGYSVSREKKESFPLTVTSAQKNPTAFYLCASSIVAGGPGELFFGEGSRLTVL.

This chain links TRBV2 with TRBJ1-4; D call uncertain. This CDR3 is built from 14 residues. The germline gives CDR1 SNHLY, CDR2 FYNNEI. The ends were cut back, 6 bases at V and 0 bases at J, with 8 bases in the middle. CDR3 sequence reads: CASRPDSTNEKLFF. The CDR3 bases are TGTGCCAGCAGGCCAGACTCAACTAATGAAAAACTGTTTTTT.

The chain joins TRBV10-3 to TRBJ2-5; D is perhaps TRBD1 (6 bases). Germline loops: CDR1 ENHRY, CDR2 SYGVKD. V was clipped by 7 bases and J by 10 bases, with 13 bases between them. This CDR3 comprises 11 residues. CDR3 residues: CAINQQGIQYF. Written as DNA, the CDR3 is TGTGCCATCAACCAACAGGGTATCCAGTACTTC.

The genes are TRBV7-8 and TRBJ2-7; D call uncertain. Per the germline V gene, CDR1 is SGHVS and CDR2 is FQNEAQ. The CDR3 is made up of 14 amino acids. V was clipped by 1 base and J by 3 bases, with 10 bases between them. Here the CDR3 reads CASSLVAPDYEQYF. The CDR3 region has the DNA TGTGCCAGCAGCTTAGTGGCACCCGACTACGAGCAGTACTTC.

This chain connects TRBV9 to TRBJ2-7; 8 bases map to TRBD1. Germline V gene data show CDR1 as SGDLS and CDR2 as YYNGEE. V dropped 4 bases and J dropped 4; count of bases not matched to a gene: 10. This CDR3 comprises 15 residues. The CDR3 here is CASSPQGASSYEQYF. CDR3 DNA sequence: TGTGCCAGCAGCCCCCAGGGGGCGTCATCTTACGAGCAGTACTTC.

V gene TRBV4-2 combines with J gene TRBJ2-5; 9 positions match TRBD2. Trimming cost V 0 bases and J 4 bases; bases outside gene matches: 3. Germline V gene lookup returns CDR1 LGHNA and CDR2 YNFKEQ. The CDR3 has 15 amino acids. The CDR3 spells CASSQEEREAETQYF. The CDR3 nucleotides read TGTGCCAGCAGCCAAGAGGAGCGGGAGGCAGAGACCCAGTACTTC.

This clone was seen just once. This chain's CDR3 is CASGEGALLEQYF. In DNA, the CDR3 is TGTGCCAGCGGGGAGGGGGCCCTTCTCGAGCAGTACTTC. J is TRBJ2-7 and V is TRBV28; TRBD1 or TRBD2 may be the D gene (7 bases each). Trimming took 8 bases from V and 6 from J, leaving 17 bases between them. Looked up from germline, CDR1 is MDHEN and CDR2 is SYDVKM. The CDR3 length is 13 residues.

The V gene is TRBV7-2, the J gene TRBJ1-1; no clear D. The germline V and J ends were trimmed by 8 bases and 1 base, with 11 bases remaining between them. Per the germline V gene, CDR1 is SGHTA and CDR2 is FQGNSA. This CDR3 contains 13 residues. The CDR3 region has the DNA TGTGCCAGCGGCCCCCAACAGAACACTGAAGCTTTCTTT. It specifies CASGPQQNTEAFF.

The V call is TRBV14, the J call TRBJ2-7; D is possibly TRBD1 or TRBD2 (7 bases each). V lost 5 bases, J lost 6 bases, and 20 bases lay in between. From germline, CDR1 is SGHDN and CDR2 FVKESK. This CDR3 has 15 residues. The CDR3 sequence: CASSARQGGWVEQYF. The CDR3 DNA reads TGTGCCAGCAGCGCCAGACAGGGAGGGTGGGTCGAGCAGTACTTC. Combining the CDR3 with reference TRBV14 and TRBJ2-7 gives the whole variable domain EAGVTQFPSHSVIEKGQTVTLRCDPISGHDNLYWYRRVMGKEIKFLLHFVKESKQDESGMPNNRFLAERTGGTYSTLKVQPAELEDSGVYFCASSARQGGWVEQYFGPGTRLTVT.

In regard to this clone: A read error is possible here, since a much larger clone lies one base away. The rearrangement links TRBV29-1 to TRBJ1-1, with a possible D match to TRBD1 (5 bases). The CDR3 consists of 15 residues. Germline lookup yields CDR1 SQVTM and CDR2 ANQGSEA. The V end was cut by 6 bases, the J end by 1 base, with 18 bases between. The CDR3 sequence is CSVVMAGTANTEAFF. CDR3 sequence (DNA): TGCAGCGTCGTGATGGCGGGGACCGCGAACACTGAAGCTTTCTTT.

The chain links TRBV2 to TRBJ1-5; no clear D. Germline CDR1 and CDR2: SNHLY and FYNNEI. Trimming took off 5 bases at V and 4 bases at J, with 9 bases between the two ends. The CDR3 sequence is 13 residues long. In nucleotides, the CDR3 is TGTGCCAGCAGTTACGACGGTAATCAGCCCCAGCATTTT. Protein: CASSYDGNQPQHF. The full variable domain, with the rest looked up from reference TRBV2 and TRBJ1-5, is EPEVTQTPSHQVTQMGQEVILRCVPISNHLYFYWYRQILGQKVEFLVSFYNNEISEKSEIFDDQFSVERPDGSNFTLKIRSTKLEDSAMYFCASSYDGNQPQHFGDGTRLSIL.